Below, one TCR beta chain is given with its context. Its antigen is currently unknown. The data were taken from a study of CD8 T cells in ankylosing spondylitis. General study findings and limits: Those disease-linked clones were CD8+; they were also relatively rare in peripheral blood. Reportedly, disease-linked clones are significantly enriched in ankylosing spondylitis patients' matched synovial fluid. In ankylosing spondylitis blood, a motif of eight highly homologous TCR beta variants appeared characteristic. Several of the motif variants were reported before in synovial fluid and blood from reactive arthritis.

The ends lost 3 bases at V and 12 bases at J; junction bases unmatched: 9. Per germline, CDR1 MDHEN and CDR2 SYDVKM. This CDR3 has 15 amino acids. Molecular-barcoded quantitative 5'-RACE produced these TCR beta libraries. One entry per CDR3 protein results from TCRdb running MiXCR on the 5' RACE reads. The repertoire holds a few hundred thousand distinct CDR3 sequences, with 15% to 20% as singletons. This chain joins TRBV28 and TRBJ2-4, with TRBD2 matching over 12 bases. This TCR came from a male donor with ankylosing spondylitis. Sequencing used blood, either unsorted or a sorted T cell fraction (not recorded which). This CDR3 is CASSFSRLAGVHQYF. CDR3 sequence (DNA): TGTGCCAGCAGTTTTTCTAGACTAGCGGGAGTACATCAGTACTTC. The variable domain in full, completed from reference TRBV28 and TRBJ2-4, reads DVKVTQSSRYLVKRTGEKVFLECVQDMDHENMFWYRQDPGLGLRLIYFSYDVKMKEKGDIPEGYSVSREKKERFSLILESASTNQTSMYLCASSFSRLAGVHQYFGAGTRLSVL.